Listed here are 2 T cell receptor beta chains from one sample, sequenced in a study of T cell repertoires in cytomegalovirus infection (dated by TCRdb to between 2017 and 2020). Sequencer: Illumina HiSeq 1500. Starting from the raw public reads, TCRdb applied fastp trimming at Q25, assembled clones with MiXCR and retained in-frame beta chains. When rows share a CDR3 protein, they turn into one entry using the most common DNA and genes. This sample holds about half a million distinct CDR3 sequences; 30% to 35% were observed only once. The ten largest account for 15% to 20% of the sample. Their target antigens are unknown. What the treatment or condition label conveys for this sample: in vitro stimulation with specific CMV peptide epitopes to enrich CMV-specific T cells. The sequencing here drew on cultured PBMCs, taken from culture after CMV antigen stimulation. The source of these receptors is a human donor in good health (CMV status not recorded). Some clones in this sample may be carry-over from other donors' samples.

This clonotype was observed a single time. One base away lies a much larger clone, so this may be a sequencing read error. This CDR3 is missing its conserved last phenylalanine or tryptophan, likely due to a read error. V is TRBV7-8 and J is TRBJ2-1; D is perhaps TRBD1 (7 bases). This CDR3 spans 15 amino acids. CDR1 and CDR2 (germline): SGHVS, FQNEAQ. The germline V and J ends were trimmed by 2 bases and 0 bases, with 8 bases remaining between them. Written as DNA, the CDR3 is TGTGCCAGCAGCTTACAGGGGGGCTCCTACAATGAGCAGTTCTGC. Translated, it gives CASSLQGGSYNEQFC.

V is TRBV5-3 and J is TRBJ2-7, with 7 bases identical to TRBD2. TRBV5-3 is classed as an ORF, of uncertain function. Trimming removed 8 bases from V and 0 bases from J; junction bases left unmatched: 8. The CDR3 is 14 amino acids. CDR3 sequence (DNA): TGTGCCAGCAGTCTAGCGGCACTCTCCTACGAGCAGTACTTC. Amino acid sequence: CASSLAALSYEQYF.